A selection of T cell receptor beta chains follows, all from one sample in a study of CXCR3-negative and CXCR3-positive naive CD8 T cells. Reanalyzing the 5' RACE reads, TCRdb keeps one entry per CDR3 protein, without DNA. This table holds 20,000 to 30,000 distinct CDR3 sequences. The specimen was naive CXCR3- CD8+ T cells from blood. The receptors come from a human donor in good health. Some clones in this sample may be carry-over from other donors' samples. Each CDR3 is given with its conserved first and last residue.

v_call: TRBV14; j_call: TRBJ1-1; cdr3_aa: CASSQVWGMNTEAFF
v_call: TRBV12-3/TRBV12-4; j_call: TRBJ1-1; cdr3_aa: CASSSGIWGTEAFF
v_call: TRBV9; j_call: TRBJ1-1; cdr3_aa: CASSGQGLNTEAFF
v_call: TRBV5-1; j_call: TRBJ1-1; cdr3_aa: CASSLAGAFTEAFF
v_call: TRBV9; j_call: TRBJ2-7; cdr3_aa: CASSAGHPSYEQYF
v_call: TRBV29-1; j_call: TRBJ2-1; cdr3_aa: CSVEKGPSYNEQFF
v_call: TRBV7-6; j_call: TRBJ1-4; cdr3_aa: CASSLEVGEKLFF
v_call: TRBV29-1; j_call: TRBJ2-7; cdr3_aa: CSVWTSGTTSYEHYF
v_call: TRBV5-1; j_call: TRBJ2-7; cdr3_aa: CASSLETATYEQYF
v_call: TRBV10-3; j_call: TRBJ2-7; cdr3_aa: CAISESVDRGYEQYF
v_call: TRBV28; j_call: TRBJ2-3; cdr3_aa: CATGRRGTTDTQYF
v_call: TRBV12-3/TRBV12-4; j_call: TRBJ1-1; cdr3_aa: CASSFTQGTEAFF
v_call: TRBV7-2; j_call: TRBJ2-1; cdr3_aa: CASSEPSSYNEQFF
v_call: TRBV20-1; j_call: TRBJ2-7; cdr3_aa: CSARTPGTGVYEQYF
v_call: TRBV11-2; j_call: TRBJ2-5; cdr3_aa: CASSLVRETQYF